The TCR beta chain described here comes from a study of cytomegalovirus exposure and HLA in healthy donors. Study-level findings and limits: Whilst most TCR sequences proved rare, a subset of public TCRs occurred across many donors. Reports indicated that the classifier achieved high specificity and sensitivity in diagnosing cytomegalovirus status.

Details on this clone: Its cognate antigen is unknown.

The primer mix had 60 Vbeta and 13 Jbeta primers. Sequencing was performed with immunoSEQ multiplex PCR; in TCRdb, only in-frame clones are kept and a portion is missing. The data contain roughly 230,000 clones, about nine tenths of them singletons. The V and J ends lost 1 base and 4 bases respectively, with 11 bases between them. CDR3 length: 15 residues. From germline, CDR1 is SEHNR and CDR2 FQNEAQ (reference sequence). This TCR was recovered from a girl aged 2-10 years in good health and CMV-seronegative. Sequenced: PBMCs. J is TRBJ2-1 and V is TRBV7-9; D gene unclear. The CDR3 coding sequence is TGTGCCAGCAGCTTAGACTATCCCGCTTACAATGAGCAGTTCTTC. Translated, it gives CASSLDYPAYNEQFF.